Shown below are 20 T cell receptor beta chains from a single sample sequenced in a study of blood T cell repertoires in COVID-19. TCRdb's copy holds only in-frame clones and misses some; the assay was immunoSEQ multiplex PCR. The table shows hundreds of thousands of clones, with 82% occurring only once. Source material: peripheral blood. The source is a woman in her sixties or seventies with active or convalescent COVID-19.

This chain uses TRBV11-2 with TRBJ2-1, with 7 bases lining up with TRBD1. This CDR3 has 14 residues. From germline, CDR1 is SGHAT and CDR2 FQNNGV. V trimming: 5 bases; J trimming: 6 bases; junction bases outside the gene matches: 7. The CDR3 spells CASSSYRDSNEQFF. The CDR3, as DNA: TGTGCCAGCAGCAGCTACCGGGACAGCAATGAGCAGTTCTTC.

This chain joins TRBV11-3 and TRBJ2-7, with TRBD2 matching 10 bases. This CDR3 contains 13 residues. After removal of 1 base from V and 6 bases from J, the junction contained 0 bases not matched to a gene. The germline V gene has CDR1 SGHNT and CDR2 YENEEA. CDR3 nucleotides: TGTGCCAGCAGCTTAGGGACTAGCGGCGAGCAGTACTTC. Protein product: CASSLGTSGEQYF.

The V and J genes are TRBV10-3 and TRBJ2-3, with a weak D call TRBD1 (6 bases). In germline, CDR1 is ENHRY, CDR2 SYGVKD. Trimming removed 0 bases from V and 5 bases from J, with 6 bases in between. The CDR3 extends over 13 amino acids. This CDR3 is CAISESGGDTQYF. For the CDR3, the DNA is TGTGCCATCAGTGAGTCAGGGGGAGATACGCAGTATTTT.

V gene TRBV15 combines with J gene TRBJ1-1, with TRBD1 matching over 8 bases. Germline V gene sequence: CDR1 LNHNV, CDR2 YYDKDF (reference sequence). The J segment lost 1 base and the V segment lost 1 base, leaving 2 bases of the junction unmatched. This CDR3 has 15 residues. The CDR3 sequence is CATSRGGQANTEAFF. The CDR3 coding sequence is TGTGCCACCAGCAGAGGGGGACAGGCGAACACTGAAGCTTTCTTT.

This sequence joins TRBV7-3 and TRBJ1-1; weak D call: TRBD1 (5 bases). This CDR3 has 15 amino acids. Per the germline V gene, CDR1 is SGHTA and CDR2 is FQGTGA. V was cut by 5 bases and J by 2 bases, with 15 bases left in between. The CDR3 sequence is CASSATTEQNTEAFF. The CDR3 nucleotides are TGTGCCAGCAGCGCAACGACAGAACAAAACACTGAAGCTTTCTTT.

The rearrangement joins TRBV18 to TRBJ1-5; 7 bases map to TRBD1. V shed 5 bases, J shed 3 bases, and the junction held 4 bases outside the gene matches. CDR1 KGHSH and CDR2 LQKENI come from the germline V gene. This CDR3 spans 14 amino acids. CDR3 sequence (DNA): TGTGCCAGCTCAGCGGGACAGACCAATCAGCCCCAGCATTTT. Its protein is CASSAGQTNQPQHF. Looking up the rest from reference TRBV18 and TRBJ1-5 gives the full variable domain: NAGVMQNPRHLVRRRGQEARLRCSPMKGHSHVYWYRQLPEEGLKFMVYLQKENIIDESGMPKERFSAEFPKEGPSILRIQQVVRGDSAAYFCASSAGQTNQPQHFGDGTRLSIL.

The gene calls are TRBV5-1 and TRBJ1-2; a weak D match, TRBD1 (5 bases). V shed 0 bases and J shed 5 bases, with 14 bases lying between them. Germline assignment: CDR1 SGHRS and CDR2 YFSETQ. The CDR3 length is 15 residues. As DNA, the CDR3 is TGCGCCAGCAGCTTGGGGCACACTGGGGCTTATGGCTACACCTTC. Protein product: CASSLGHTGAYGYTF.

This clone was observed a handful of times. Additional DNA sequences in this sample encode the identical CDR3. The V call is TRBV4-3, the J call TRBJ2-2, with 7 bases matching TRBD1. V shed 4 bases, J shed 7 bases, and the junction held 9 bases outside the gene matches. The CDR3 is 15 amino acids. Per germline, CDR1 LGHNA and CDR2 YSLEER. The CDR3 DNA follows: TGCGCCAGCAGCCGATCGCAGGGGGAAGGCGGGGAGCTGTTTTTT. Protein sequence: CASSRSQGEGGELFF.

This clone is a singleton in its sample. The CDR3 DNA is TGTGCCAGCAGCTTAGGAACCGCGGGGGCTACCACAGATACGCAGTATTTT. Residues: CASSLGTAGATTDTQYF. This chain links TRBV7-9 with TRBJ2-3; maybe TRBD2 (7 bases). Trimming removed 1 base from V and 2 bases from J, with 16 bases in between. Per germline, CDR1 SEHNR and CDR2 FQNEAQ (reference sequence). The CDR3 has 17 residues.

This clone was seen a few times. V and J are TRBV10-1 and TRBJ2-5, with 7 bases lining up with TRBD2. Germline V CDR1 and CDR2: WNHNN, SYGVQD (reference sequence). The V segment lost 6 bases and the J segment 6 bases; nucleotides outside the gene matches: 10. CDR3 length: 14 residues. CDR3: CASRTELASQTQYF. The CDR3, as DNA: TGCGCCAGCAGGACCGAACTAGCGTCCCAGACCCAGTACTTC.

This clone has only one observation. The chain uses TRBV6-4 and TRBJ1-5; D uncertain. This CDR3 region has 13 residues. Trimming took 3 bases from V and 3 from J, leaving 6 bases between them. The germline CDR1 and CDR2 sequences are MRHNA and SNTAGT. DNA of the CDR3: TGTGCCAGCAGTGATGGGCTCAATCAGCCCCAGCATTTT. Its protein product is CASSDGLNQPQHF.

This rearrangement joins TRBV29-1 to TRBJ1-1; 7 nucleotides align to TRBD1. Germline lookup yields CDR1 SQVTM and CDR2 ANQGSEA. The CDR3 has 13 residues. Losses at the gene ends were 6 bases for V and 5 bases for J; bases not matched to a gene: 9. The CDR3 DNA is TGCAGCGTGCGAGGGGGCGGATGGACTGAAGCTTTCTTT. Translated: CSVRGGGWTEAFF.

This sequence joins TRBV2 and TRBJ2-2; D is ambiguous. CDR1 and CDR2 (germline): SNHLY, FYNNEI. This CDR3 is built from 13 residues. V lost 6 bases and J lost 5, with 10 bases in between. CDR3 in amino acids: CASSQTVTGELFF. CDR3 DNA sequence: TGTGCCAGCAGCCAAACAGTTACCGGGGAGCTGTTTTTT.

The chain combines TRBV14 with TRBJ1-2; weak D call: TRBD1 (5 bases). The V end lost 1 base, the J end lost 2 bases, and 14 bases lay between the germline ends. Per germline, CDR1 SGHDN and CDR2 FVKESK. The CDR3 totals 16 residues. CDR3 loop: CASSQGGTGLNYGYTF. As DNA, the CDR3 is TGTGCCAGCAGCCAAGGCGGGACGGGACTAAACTATGGCTACACCTTC.

The CDR3 region is CASKRDSYNEQFF. The DNA of the CDR3 is TGTGCCAGCAAAAGGGACAGCTACAATGAGCAGTTCTTC. J is TRBJ2-1 and V is TRBV7-9; TRBD1 matches 7 bases. J was trimmed by 3 bases and V by 7 bases; bases with no gene match: 3. The CDR3 loop spans 13 amino acids. The germline CDR1 and CDR2 sequences are SEHNR and FQNEAQ (reference sequence).

The chain joins TRBV27 to TRBJ1-6; a weak D match, TRBD1 (6 bases). CDR3 size: 16 residues. Germline V gene lookup returns CDR1 MNHEY and CDR2 SMNVEV (reference sequence). The V gene lost 6 bases and the J gene lost 0 bases, with 12 bases spanning the gap. The CDR3 spells CASSATGSSYNSPLHF. CDR3 sequence (DNA): TGTGCCAGCAGCGCAACAGGGAGCTCCTATAATTCACCCCTCCACTTT.

V usage is TRBV5-1 and J usage is TRBJ2-1, with TRBD2 matching over 16 bases. The CDR3 loop spans 16 amino acids. The V gene's germline CDR1 is SGHRS and CDR2 YFSETQ. The ends lost 4 bases at V and 9 bases at J; junction bases unmatched: 7. CDR3 DNA: TGCGCCAGCAGCCCCGGGACTAGCGGGGGGGCGAGTGAGCAGTTCTTC. Its translation is CASSPGTSGGASEQFF. Together with reference TRBV5-1 and TRBJ2-1, the CDR3 gives the full variable domain: KAGVTQTPRYLIKTRGQQVTLSCSPISGHRSVSWYQQTPGQGLQFLFEYFSETQRNKGNFPGRFSGRQFSNSRSEMNVSTLELGDSALYLCASSPGTSGGASEQFFGPGTRLTVL.

The chain uses TRBV12-3 or TRBV12-4 and TRBJ2-4, with 9 nucleotides matching TRBD1. With 4 bases clipped from V and 16 bases from J, the junction kept 8 bases outside the gene matches. The CDR3 sequence is 12 residues long. The CDR3 nucleotides are TGTGCCAGCAGTTACACCGGGACAGGGCCTTACTTC. The encoded protein is CASSYTGTGPYF.

A single count supports this clone. This chain joins TRBV10-1 and TRBJ1-1; D might be TRBD1 (6 bases). The V gene lost 6 bases and the J gene lost 5 bases, with 16 bases spanning the gap. Germline V lookup: CDR1 WNHNN, CDR2 SYGVQD (reference sequence). The CDR3 is 14 amino acids. The CDR3 is CASREAQGRTEAFF. CDR3 coding DNA: TGCGCCAGCAGAGAAGCACAGGGAAGGACTGAAGCTTTCTTT.

This clone was recorded once. The chain is built from TRBV6-4 and TRBJ1-2, with D unclear. Trimming pared 2 bases from V and 8 bases from J, leaving 12 bases between. Germline assignment: CDR1 MRHNA and CDR2 SNTAGT. The CDR3 totals 13 residues. CDR3 region: CASSDGRLQGYTF. The CDR3 DNA reads as TGTGCCAGCAGTGACGGCCGCCTGCAGGGCTACACCTTC.